This TCR beta chain was recovered during a study of blood T cells in healthy people across ages. Trimming took off 7 bases at V and 6 bases at J, with 24 bases between the two ends. Germline assignment: CDR1 MNHEY and CDR2 SMNVEV (reference sequence). CDR3 length: 16 residues. A second PCR of roughly 7 to 11 cycles used a sample-barcoded 5' primer and a J-beta primer mix. TCRdb recomputed calls from the 5' RACE reads with MiXCR, one row per CDR3 protein. The table lists 870,000 or so distinct CDR3 sequences, more than 25% of them singletons, with 15% to 20% in the top ten. This chain links TRBV27 with TRBJ1-2, with a tentative D call TRBD1 (6 bases). The specimen sequenced was blood. The receptor comes from a woman aged 80 or older in good health. CDR3 residues: CASNPNGIGQYHGYTF. The CDR3 nucleotides are TGTGCCAGCAATCCAAATGGGATCGGACAGTACCATGGCTACACCTTC.